Presented here are 9 T cell receptor beta chains from one specimen sequenced in a study of Tregs in tolerant kidney transplant recipients. Some clones are missing from TCRdb's copy, which holds only in-frame ones; the method was immunoSEQ multiplex PCR. The sample lists some 240,000 clones; 65% to 85% were seen once. The sequencing input was CD4+ T cells from blood. The source is a human donor in good health.

This rearrangement joins TRBV7-8 to TRBJ2-2; the match to TRBD1 covers 9 bases. The length of the CDR3 is 16 residues. Looked up from germline, CDR1 is SGHVS and CDR2 is FQNEAQ. Trimming at V came to 5 bases and at J to 4 bases, leaving 8 bases not matched to a gene. The CDR3 sequence is CASSTQQGAPTGELFF. For the CDR3, the DNA is TGTGCCAGCAGCACCCAACAGGGGGCGCCCACCGGGGAGCTGTTTTTT.

The V and J genes are TRBV12-5 and TRBJ2-7; D possibly matches TRBD1 or TRBD2 (5 bases each). Germline-derived CDR1 and CDR2 are LGHNT and FRNRAP. The CDR3 is 16 amino acids. Trimming took off 1 base at V and 7 bases at J, with 20 bases between the two ends. CDR3 protein: CASGLASPGRIKEQYF. The DNA for the CDR3 is TGTGCTAGTGGTTTGGCATCCCCGGGACGGATAAAGGAGCAGTACTTC.

V usage is TRBV19 and J usage is TRBJ2-7; 8 nucleotides match TRBD2. The CDR3 has 17 amino acids. Trimming took 10 bases from V and 0 from J; bases not matched to a gene: 17. Germline V gene lookup returns CDR1 LNHDA and CDR2 SQIVND (reference sequence). The CDR3 region has the DNA TGTGCCACCAAGGTCGGCGGGGGGTCTTATAACTCCTACGAGCAGTACTTC. Protein: CATKVGGGSYNSYEQYF.

The gene calls are TRBV28 and TRBJ1-5; D not certain. CDR1 is MDHEN, CDR2 SYDVKM, per germline. The ends were cut back, 4 bases at V and 3 bases at J, with 16 bases in the middle. This CDR3 spans 16 amino acids. The CDR3 coding sequence is TGTGCCAGCAGTTACCCCCGGGTCACGAACAATCAGCCCCAGCATTTT. Translation gives CASSYPRVTNNQPQHF.

The chain uses TRBV7-6 and TRBJ2-2; D is ambiguous. V lost 1 base and J 0 bases, leaving 9 bases between the germline ends. This CDR3 comprises 16 residues. Germline CDR1 and CDR2: SGHVS and FNYEAQ. The CDR3 reads CASSLVLLPNTGELFF. Written as DNA, the CDR3 is TGTGCCAGCAGCTTAGTGCTGCTACCGAACACCGGGGAGCTGTTTTTT.

Only one count was recorded for this clone. The J gene is TRBJ1-3, the V gene TRBV19, with D possibly matching TRBD1 (6 bases). V lost 5 bases, J lost 4 bases, and 12 bases lay in between. Looked up from germline, CDR1 is LNHDA and CDR2 is SQIVND (reference sequence). This CDR3 is 14 amino acids long. The CDR3 loop reads CASSPSGGGNTIYF. The CDR3, as DNA: TGTGCCAGTAGTCCCTCCGGGGGCGGAAACACCATATATTTT.

The V and J genes are TRBV28 and TRBJ2-5, with 11 bases identical to TRBD2. With 7 bases clipped from V and 5 bases from J, the junction kept 3 bases outside the gene matches. There are 13 residues in the CDR3. The V gene's germline CDR1 is MDHEN and CDR2 SYDVKM. The CDR3 DNA reads TGTGCCAGCATAGCGGGAGGGCAGGAGACCCAGTACTTC. It specifies CASIAGGQETQYF. Full variable domain (outside the CDR3, taken from reference TRBV28 and TRBJ2-5): DVKVTQSSRYLVKRTGEKVFLECVQDMDHENMFWYRQDPGLGLRLIYFSYDVKMKEKGDIPEGYSVSREKKERFSLILESASTNQTSMYLCASIAGGQETQYFGPGTRLLVL.

V usage is TRBV30 and J usage is TRBJ1-5; 11 bases line up with TRBD1. The CDR3 covers 17 residues. In germline, CDR1 is GTSNPN, CDR2 SVGIG (reference sequence). V lost 1 base, J lost 7 bases, and 12 bases stayed unmatched. This CDR3 reads CAWSAPPGQGGWQPQHF. The CDR3 nucleotides are TGTGCCTGGAGTGCCCCACCGGGACAGGGGGGGTGGCAGCCCCAGCATTTT.

The genes are TRBV21-1 and TRBJ2-1; the table calls TRBD2, which could not be checked here. TRBV21-1 constitutes a pseudogene. The CDR3 runs 16 residues. CDR3 loop: CASSNGGLAGTNEQFF. As DNA, the CDR3 is TGTGCCAGCAGCAATGGGGGACTAGCGGGAACCAATGAGCAGTTCTTC.